The 10 T cell receptor beta chains below come from one sample, sequenced in a study of blood T cell repertoires in COVID-19. Some clones are missing from TCRdb's copy, which holds only in-frame ones; the method was immunoSEQ multiplex PCR. The data show about 200,000 clones, with around 92% seen just once and 7.5% to 10% held by the top ten. The sequencing sample was made of PBMCs or T cells enriched from blood (not recorded which). These TCRs come from a woman aged 18-29 years who had recovered from COVID-19.

The chain couples TRBV7-6 to TRBJ2-1; D might be TRBD1 (5 bases). Trimming cost V 6 bases and J 2 bases, with 14 bases left between them. Germline values: CDR1 SGHVS, CDR2 FNYEAQ. The CDR3 runs to 15 residues. CDR3 DNA: TGTGCCAGCAGTCGGGCGCAGGGTCCCTACAATGAGCAGTTCTTC. Amino acid sequence: CASSRAQGPYNEQFF.

This clone appeared a few times. The chain combines TRBV5-4 with TRBJ2-6, with 8 bases fitting TRBD1. Germline V lookup: CDR1 SGHNT, CDR2 YYREEE (reference sequence). The CDR3 is 16 amino acids. V gave up 3 bases and J gave up 0 bases; unmatched junction bases: 2. The CDR3, as DNA: TGTGCCAGCAGCTCGGGACAGGCCTCTGGGGCCAACGTCCTGACTTTC. Its translation: CASSSGQASGANVLTF. Full variable domain (outside the CDR3, taken from reference TRBV5-4 and TRBJ2-6): ETGVTQSPTHLIKTRGQQVTLRCSSQSGHNTVSWYQQALGQGPQFIFQYYREEENGRGNFPPRFSGLQFPNYSSELNVNALELDDSALYLCASSSGQASGANVLTFGAGSRLTVL.

The chain couples TRBV28 to TRBJ1-3; D remains unclear. The CDR3 totals 13 residues. Trimming removed 8 bases from V and 4 bases from J, with 12 bases in between. Germline V CDR1 and CDR2: MDHEN, SYDVKM. Here the CDR3 DNA reads TGTGCCAGCCACACAACCTGGGGAAACACCATATATTTT. It specifies CASHTTWGNTIYF.

This chain joins TRBV13 and TRBJ1-3; perhaps TRBD1 as D (5 bases). This CDR3 spans 14 amino acids. Germline V gene lookup returns CDR1 PRHDT and CDR2 FYEKMQ (reference sequence). V shed 7 bases and J shed 1 base, with 11 bases lying between them. The CDR3 here is CASIMGRSGNTIYF. The CDR3 DNA sequence: TGTGCCAGCATCATGGGGCGTTCTGGAAACACCATATATTTT.

A few counts support this clone. The chain recombines TRBV6-5 with TRBJ1-2, with a weak D call TRBD1 (5 bases). Germline-derived CDR1 and CDR2 are MNHEY and SVGAGI. The CDR3 runs to 15 residues. V lost 6 bases and J 0 bases, leaving 14 bases between the germline ends. CDR3 amino acids: CASRDTGDSNYGYTF. In DNA, the CDR3 is TGTGCCAGCAGGGACACAGGCGACTCTAACTATGGCTACACCTTC.

This clone appeared a few times. This sequence joins TRBV7-9 and TRBJ1-1, with D unclear. Germline lookup yields CDR1 SEHNR and CDR2 FQNEAQ (reference sequence). Trimming removed 5 bases from V and 7 bases from J, with 11 bases in between. The CDR3 is made up of 12 amino acids. As DNA, the CDR3 is TGTGCCAGCAGCCCCGTCCGGGGTGAAGCTTTCTTT. Amino acids: CASSPVRGEAFF.

V gene TRBV12-5 combines with J gene TRBJ1-6; TRBD1 aligns across 8 bases. This CDR3 is 13 amino acids long. Trimming at V came to 8 bases and at J to 8 bases, leaving 5 bases not matched to a gene. The germline V gene has CDR1 LGHNT and CDR2 FRNRAP. The CDR3 spells CASQQGGDSPLHF. The CDR3 coding sequence is TGTGCTAGTCAACAGGGGGGGGATTCACCCCTCCACTTT.

This clone was recorded a few times. This chain connects TRBV7-2 to TRBJ2-2; 9 bases line up with TRBD1. Germline values: CDR1 SGHTA, CDR2 FQGNSA. Germline trimming cut 4 bases from V and 1 base from J; bases unmatched to any gene: 4. The CDR3 sequence is 16 residues long. The CDR3 DNA sequence: TGTGCCAGCAGCTCCCGGACAGGGGAGAACACCGGGGAGCTGTTTTTT. Its translation: CASSSRTGENTGELFF.

The rearrangement uses TRBV30 and TRBJ1-1; D not resolved. CDR3 size: 14 residues. Germline-derived CDR1 and CDR2 are GTSNPN and SVGIG (reference sequence). The V gene lost 1 base and the J gene lost 0 bases, with 9 bases spanning the gap. The CDR3 nucleotides are TGTGCCTGGAGTGCGACACACATGAACACTGAAGCTTTCTTT. This gives the protein CAWSATHMNTEAFF.

This chain uses TRBV5-4 with TRBJ2-5, with D perhaps matching TRBD2 (7 bases). CDR3 length: 13 residues. Trimming removed 3 bases from V and 5 bases from J, with 11 bases in between. Germline CDR1 SGHNT, CDR2 YYREEE (reference sequence). CDR3 DNA sequence: TGTGCCAGCAGCTCGGCGGGGGCTGAGACCCAGTACTTC. This gives the protein CASSSAGAETQYF.